This T cell receptor beta chain was documented in a study of blood T cells in healthy people across ages (dated by TCRdb to the mid-2010s). Describing the broader study: Template switching captured roughly one uniquely barcoded TCR beta cDNA molecule per two T cells in model experiments. Age-related changes in TCR beta repertoire diversity were measured in the study by deep sequencing normalized with unique cDNA molecular identifiers. Donors were grouped into four age groups: young (average about 15 years), middle-aged (39), aged (approximately 58) and long-lived (just over 80). Two additional independent replicas of 1 million unique cDNA reads from the same blood draw were analyzed for two donors (one aged 18 to 29 and one aged 80 or older). Study-wide conclusions, independent of this receptor: Observed TCR beta diversity per million T cells fell roughly linearly with age, and a significant reduction was already apparent by age roughly 40. The long-lived group showed more naive CD4+ T cells, fewer expanded clones and increased TCR diversity than the aged group, suggesting age selection. A strong correlation was found between observed TCR beta diversity and the percentage of naive T cells measured by flow cytometry. Total diversity estimates from one million sequenced T cells were considered lower bounds and underestimates. Donor CMV infection status was unknown, potentially confounding age-related changes in expanded clonotypes. Conclusive comparison of naive and antigen-experienced compartments was prevented by the profiling of bulk unsorted PBMCs.

The 39 donors, aged roughly 6 to 90 years, were systemically healthy Caucasian individuals from Russia. About 9.6 milliliters of peripheral blood were collected from each donor into EDTA-treated Vacutainer tubes. Ficoll-Paque density-gradient centrifugation was used to isolate PBMCs, with at least 6 million obtained per sample. Total RNA, at least 6 micrograms per sample, was extracted from PBMCs with Trizol reagent. For every donor, flow cytometry on a PBMC aliquot measured the percentage of naive CD45RAhigh/CD27high T cells. Concerning this clonotype: The antigen it binds to is not known. The sample holds no much larger clone one base away, and base qualities are not on file.

The receptor library was made with 5' RACE. Sequenced on an Illumina HiSeq 2500. A second PCR of roughly 7 to 12 cycles was run with a J-beta primer mix and a sample-barcoded 5' primer. Each TCR beta cDNA molecule received a unique molecular identifier from a template-switch 5' adaptor carrying 12 random nucleotides. Each sample yielded at least 2.5 million CDR3-containing paired-end reads. First-strand cDNA synthesis was performed from all RNA using the Mint cDNA synthesis kit, with priming by a TRBC-specific oligonucleotide. Following uracil-DNA glycosylase treatment, a first 18-cycle PCR with universal primers M1SS and BC2_uni_R was performed on all cDNA. For the original study's pipeline: Each sample was normalized by randomly selecting 1 million high-quality reads, each carrying a distinct molecular identifier. Instead of being binned into consensus sequences, reads with shared molecular identifiers were discarded. MiTCR, with a Q25 quality threshold and the strictest error-elimination algorithm, was used for CDR3 identification, clonotype clustering and error correction. A nonparametric unseen species model using Euler transformation provided a lower-bound estimate of total TCR beta diversity. TCRdb reran the public reads through fastp at Q25 and MiXCR, keeping productive beta chains. Entries are consolidated by CDR3 protein sequence, retaining the most common genes and DNA. The V and J calls reflect TCRdb's pipeline rather than the authors' work. The sample table shows approximately 760,000 distinct CDR3 sequences, and 25% are seen once. The top ten clonotypes cover 9.4% of the sample.

Separately, the same data were catalogued under a study of T cells of mothers and their children. Drawing on the second study: Nine systemically healthy Caucasian individuals served as donors, namely three mothers together with their six children. cDNA synthesis consumed the entire amount of extracted RNA, loaded at 1.5 ug RNA in each 15 ul reaction. In the second PCR, the M1S primer added sample barcodes and 2-4 random nucleotides. Over 9.5 million TCR beta CDR3 reads were obtained for each mother, and 3 million to 3.5 million reads were obtained for each child. TCR recombination output is similarly shaped by thymic selection in related and unrelated pairs, with a minor effect exerted by inherited differences. Related mother-child pairs always showed normalized repertoire overlap that was slightly higher than in unrelated mother-child pairs, though the difference was never significant. Persistent microchimeric T cell clones were not detected, at a sensitivity of approximately 100 clones per million clonotypes. Deep NGS was used in the study to compare the TCR beta repertoires of mothers and children and to look for features that separate related mother-child pairs from unrelated individuals. Mothers averaged roughly 40 +/- 4 years of age and children averaged roughly 12 +/- 4 years. Libraries were sequenced on Illumina HiSeq 2000 with 100+100 nt paired-end reads after adapter ligation with NEBNext reagents. To prevent cross-contamination, the mother and child libraries were prepared one month apart and sequenced in separate runs. For each donor, somewhere between roughly 500,000 and 2,100,000 distinct TCR beta clonotypes were identified. Naive TCR beta clonotypes were estimated from low-frequency clonotypes matched to each donor's FACS-determined naive share, without sorting.

This TCR derives from a boy between 10 and 17 years old in good health. The sequenced sample was blood.

The CDR3 loop reads CASSPPLGGTNEKLFF. The DNA sequence is TGTGCCAGCTCACCACCTCTAGGGGGAACTAATGAAAAACTGTTTTTT. The V gene is TRBV18 and the J gene is TRBJ1-4; tentative D gene TRBD1, with 6 bases matching. Taken from cysteine to phenylalanine, the CDR3 has 16 residues. CDR3 DNA is the only sequence kept; it has 48 bases, read in frame from the first base. From a lookup of the germline V gene, CDR1 and CDR2 are KGHSH and LQKENI. Cut back by 0 bases and 1 base, the V and J ends lie 9 bases apart.